The 21 T cell receptor beta chains below all came from one sample that was sequenced in a study of blood T cell repertoires in COVID-19. Assay used: immunoSEQ multiplex PCR; TCRdb lists only in-frame clones, some missing. Found here are some 250,000 clones, about 90% of them singletons; the top ten hold roughly 3%. The sequenced sample was peripheral blood. The receptors come from a woman younger than 45 who had recovered from COVID-19.

V gene TRBV18 combines with J gene TRBJ2-2; D is unresolved. The V and J ends lost 2 bases and 7 bases respectively, with 8 bases between them. Germline CDR1 is KGHSH and CDR2 is LQKENI. The CDR3 runs 13 residues. The chain's CDR3 is CASSPNIYGELFF. The CDR3 bases are TGTGCCAGCTCACCAAATATCTACGGGGAGCTGTTTTTT.

This chain links TRBV7-2 with TRBJ1-1; D not resolved. Germline V gene sequence: CDR1 SGHTA, CDR2 FQGNSA. This CDR3 has 13 amino acids. The V end lost 5 bases, the J end lost 8 bases, and 15 bases lay between the germline ends. The CDR3 is CASSQVQHLEAFF. CDR3 DNA sequence: TGTGCCAGCAGCCAGGTACAGCATTTAGAAGCTTTCTTT.

CDR3 loop: CASSPSRGETQYF. The CDR3 nucleotides are TGTGCCAGCTCACCAAGCAGGGGTGAGACCCAGTACTTC. The gene calls are TRBV18 and TRBJ2-5; perhaps TRBD1 as D (6 bases). CDR1 is KGHSH, CDR2 LQKENI, per germline. V was shortened by 2 bases and J by 5 bases, with 9 bases between the two germline ends. CDR3 size: 13 residues.

The V and J genes are TRBV2 and TRBJ2-7, with 8 bases identical to TRBD1. The V segment lost 8 bases and the J segment 1 base; nucleotides outside the gene matches: 7. Germline V lookup: CDR1 SNHLY, CDR2 FYNNEI. The CDR3 covers 14 residues. CDR3 region: CASDKTGASYEQYF. In DNA form, the CDR3 reads TGTGCCAGCGATAAGACAGGGGCGTCCTACGAGCAGTACTTC.

The J gene is TRBJ2-5, the V gene TRBV3-1 (or the pseudogene TRBV3-2); TRBD2 matches 9 bases. The germline V gene has CDR1 LGHDT and CDR2 YNNKEL (reference sequence). CDR3 size: 15 residues. J gave up 2 bases and V 2 bases, and 3 bases lay outside the gene matches. DNA of the CDR3: TGTGCCAGCAGCCAACCTAGCGGGAAGCAAGAGACCCAGTACTTC. Amino acids: CASSQPSGKQETQYF.

This chain uses TRBV7-2 with TRBJ1-2; D perhaps matches TRBD1 (6 bases). The CDR3 totals 15 residues. CDR1 is SGHTA, CDR2 FQGNSA, per germline. Trimming stripped 4 bases from V and 3 bases from J, with 15 bases between. CDR3 amino acids: CASSSRAGEDYGYTF. For the CDR3, the DNA is TGTGCCAGCAGCTCAAGGGCAGGGGAAGACTATGGCTACACCTTC.

This chain links TRBV30 with TRBJ2-7; 12 nucleotides line up with TRBD1. The CDR3 loop spans 14 amino acids. CDR1 and CDR2 (germline): GTSNPN, SVGIG (reference sequence). V lost 2 bases to trimming and J lost 6 bases; unmatched junction nucleotides: 5. CDR3 coding DNA: TGTGCCTGGAGTCCCGGGACAGGGGGCGGCGAGCAGTACTTC. Protein: CAWSPGTGGGEQYF.

The chain carries TRBV5-1 and TRBJ2-2; 9 nucleotides align to TRBD2. Germline V gene data show CDR1 as SGHRS and CDR2 as YFSETQ. V dropped 3 bases and J dropped 4; count of bases not matched to a gene: 4. The CDR3 contains 15 residues. CDR3 nucleotides: TGCGCCAGCAGCTCCAGCGGGGGGCGCACCGGGGAGCTGTTTTTT. Protein product: CASSSSGGRTGELFF.

This chain uses TRBV6-2 or TRBV6-3 with TRBJ2-7; TRBD1 is a possible D gene (6 bases). Trimming removed 5 bases at V and 5 bases at J, with 7 bases between. CDR1 and CDR2 from the germline V gene are MNHEY and SVGEGT. The CDR3 sequence is 11 residues long. CDR3 protein: CASSTGNEQYF. CDR3 coding DNA: TGTGCCAGCAGTACAGGGAACGAGCAGTACTTC.

The CDR3: CASSSLRYNEQFF. DNA for the CDR3: TGTGCCAGCAGCTCGCTGCGCTACAATGAGCAGTTCTTC. V gene TRBV5-4 combines with J gene TRBJ2-1, with unresolved D. The CDR3 sequence is 13 residues long. CDR1 and CDR2 (germline): SGHNT, YYREEE (reference sequence). V lost 3 bases to trimming and J lost 3 bases, with 7 bases between them.

The J gene is TRBJ2-7, the V gene TRBV29-1, with no clear D. From germline, CDR1 is SQVTM and CDR2 ANQGSEA. The V and J ends lost 4 bases and 1 base respectively, with 8 bases between them. The CDR3 extends over 12 amino acids. This CDR3 is CSVGDGSYEQYF. The CDR3 coding sequence is TGCAGCGTTGGAGACGGTTCCTACGAGCAGTACTTC.

V gene TRBV11-3 combines with J gene TRBJ2-1; 7 bases line up with TRBD2. In germline, CDR1 is SGHNT, CDR2 YENEEA. Trimming removed 6 bases from V and 5 bases from J; junction bases left unmatched: 7. The CDR3 contains 14 residues. This chain's CDR3 is CASSRLAPDNEQFF. CDR3 nucleotide sequence: TGTGCCAGCAGTAGACTAGCTCCCGACAATGAGCAGTTCTTC.

This chain connects TRBV7-7 to TRBJ2-1; D may be TRBD1 (6 bases). Trimming took 0 bases from V and 6 from J, leaving 12 bases between them. Germline-derived CDR1 and CDR2 are SSHAT and FNYEAQ (reference sequence). This CDR3 comprises 15 residues. CDR3 residues: CASSLAGAVSNEQFF. In DNA, the CDR3 is TGTGCCAGCAGCTTAGCGGGGGCGGTTTCCAATGAGCAGTTCTTC.

This chain joins TRBV10-3 and TRBJ2-7; 8 bases are a match to TRBD1. The CDR3 has 17 amino acids. In germline, CDR1 is ENHRY, CDR2 SYGVKD. Losses at the gene ends were 4 bases for V and 3 bases for J; bases not matched to a gene: 14. The CDR3 DNA is TGTGCCATCAGTGCGCCCCTTGGACAGGGACCGTTCTACGAGCAGTACTTC. Its protein is CAISAPLGQGPFYEQYF.

This clone was counted only a few times. V and J are TRBV10-2 and TRBJ2-1; 7 bases are shared with TRBD1. J lost 3 bases, V lost 6 bases, and 2 bases had no gene match. Per germline, CDR1 WSHSY and CDR2 SAAADI. The length of the CDR3 is 13 residues. As DNA, the CDR3 is TGCGCCAGCAGAGCAGGGGGCTACAATGAGCAGTTCTTC. Translating gives CASRAGGYNEQFF.

This clone was seen a single time. This rearrangement joins TRBV7-2 to TRBJ2-7; 7 bases are a match to TRBD2. The V gene end was trimmed by 0 bases and the J gene end by 4 bases; junction bases not matched to a gene: 6. Germline V gene sequence: CDR1 SGHTA, CDR2 FQGNSA. There are 15 residues in the CDR3. The CDR3 spells CASSLAGGTAYEQYF. The CDR3 DNA reads TGTGCCAGCAGCTTAGCGGGGGGGACCGCGTACGAGCAGTACTTC.

This clone is a singleton in its sample. The chain recombines TRBV10-3 with TRBJ2-3; 7 nucleotides match TRBD1. The V and J ends lost 10 bases and 4 bases, in that order; junction bases with no gene match: 14. The germline V gene has CDR1 ENHRY and CDR2 SYGVKD. The CDR3 length is 15 residues. In DNA, the CDR3 is TGTGCCACCCAGAAGACAGGGATTTCTTCAGATACGCAGTATTTT. This translates into CATQKTGISSDTQYF.

This chain links TRBV5-1 with TRBJ2-5; a weak D match, TRBD2 (6 bases). The CDR3 is made up of 16 amino acids. The ends were cut back, 3 bases at V and 5 bases at J, with 20 bases in the middle. Germline V CDR1 and CDR2: SGHRS, YFSETQ. The CDR3 loop reads CASSSSPRGREETQYF. In DNA form, the CDR3 reads TGCGCCAGCAGCTCGTCCCCGAGGGGCCGGGAGGAGACCCAGTACTTC.

The chain links TRBV5-4 to TRBJ2-7, with 10 nucleotides matching TRBD1. Germline assignment: CDR1 SGHNT and CDR2 YYREEE (reference sequence). This CDR3 is 17 amino acids long. Trimming removed 5 bases from V and 4 bases from J; junction bases left unmatched: 15. The CDR3 sequence: CASSTGTGALGGYEQYF. The CDR3 nucleotides are TGTGCCAGCAGTACCGGGACAGGGGCTCTCGGGGGGTACGAGCAGTACTTC.

The rearrangement links TRBV7-2 to TRBJ1-2; perhaps TRBD1 as D (5 bases). Germline CDR1 SGHTA, CDR2 FQGNSA. V dropped 1 base and J dropped 6 bases, with 18 bases sitting between them. CDR3 length: 16 residues. The CDR3 protein is CASSLVSPRTGDGYTF. As DNA, the CDR3 is TGTGCCAGCAGCTTAGTTTCTCCTAGGACGGGGGATGGCTACACCTTC.

V is TRBV5-5 and J is TRBJ2-3; possible D gene TRBD1, 5 bases. Trimming stripped 4 bases from V and 5 bases from J, with 11 bases between. The germline V gene encodes CDR1 SGHKS and CDR2 YYEKEE (reference sequence). This CDR3 is built from 13 residues. The CDR3 loop is CASSQGSIDTQYF. The CDR3 DNA reads as TGTGCCAGCAGCCAGGGTTCCATAGATACGCAGTATTTT.